This T cell receptor beta chain originates from a study of response to subunit inactivated influenza vaccine. Study-level findings and limits: Few new T cells, the authors suggested, are recruited by each seasonal influenza vaccination.

About this clonotype itself: The antigen remains unidentified.

TCRdb ran MiXCR on the RT-PCR reads and lists one entry per CDR3 protein. The repertoire includes hundreds of thousands of distinct CDR3 sequences, 11% to 15% of them detected once, and approximately 7.6% sits in the top ten. Trimming shortened V by 6 bases and J by 6 bases, and 19 bases separated the two germline ends. Looked up from germline, CDR1 is MNHEY and CDR2 is SVGEGT. CDR3 size: 15 residues. This specimen was PBMCs from blood, taken approximately 15 days before vaccination. This clonotype was obtained from a man over 45 who received an inactivated influenza vaccine. The rearrangement links TRBV6-2 or TRBV6-3 to TRBJ2-3; D gene unclear. CDR3 residues: CASRTGSSTADTQYF. The CDR3 bases are TGTGCCAGCAGAACCGGGTCATCCACAGCGGATACGCAGTATTTT.